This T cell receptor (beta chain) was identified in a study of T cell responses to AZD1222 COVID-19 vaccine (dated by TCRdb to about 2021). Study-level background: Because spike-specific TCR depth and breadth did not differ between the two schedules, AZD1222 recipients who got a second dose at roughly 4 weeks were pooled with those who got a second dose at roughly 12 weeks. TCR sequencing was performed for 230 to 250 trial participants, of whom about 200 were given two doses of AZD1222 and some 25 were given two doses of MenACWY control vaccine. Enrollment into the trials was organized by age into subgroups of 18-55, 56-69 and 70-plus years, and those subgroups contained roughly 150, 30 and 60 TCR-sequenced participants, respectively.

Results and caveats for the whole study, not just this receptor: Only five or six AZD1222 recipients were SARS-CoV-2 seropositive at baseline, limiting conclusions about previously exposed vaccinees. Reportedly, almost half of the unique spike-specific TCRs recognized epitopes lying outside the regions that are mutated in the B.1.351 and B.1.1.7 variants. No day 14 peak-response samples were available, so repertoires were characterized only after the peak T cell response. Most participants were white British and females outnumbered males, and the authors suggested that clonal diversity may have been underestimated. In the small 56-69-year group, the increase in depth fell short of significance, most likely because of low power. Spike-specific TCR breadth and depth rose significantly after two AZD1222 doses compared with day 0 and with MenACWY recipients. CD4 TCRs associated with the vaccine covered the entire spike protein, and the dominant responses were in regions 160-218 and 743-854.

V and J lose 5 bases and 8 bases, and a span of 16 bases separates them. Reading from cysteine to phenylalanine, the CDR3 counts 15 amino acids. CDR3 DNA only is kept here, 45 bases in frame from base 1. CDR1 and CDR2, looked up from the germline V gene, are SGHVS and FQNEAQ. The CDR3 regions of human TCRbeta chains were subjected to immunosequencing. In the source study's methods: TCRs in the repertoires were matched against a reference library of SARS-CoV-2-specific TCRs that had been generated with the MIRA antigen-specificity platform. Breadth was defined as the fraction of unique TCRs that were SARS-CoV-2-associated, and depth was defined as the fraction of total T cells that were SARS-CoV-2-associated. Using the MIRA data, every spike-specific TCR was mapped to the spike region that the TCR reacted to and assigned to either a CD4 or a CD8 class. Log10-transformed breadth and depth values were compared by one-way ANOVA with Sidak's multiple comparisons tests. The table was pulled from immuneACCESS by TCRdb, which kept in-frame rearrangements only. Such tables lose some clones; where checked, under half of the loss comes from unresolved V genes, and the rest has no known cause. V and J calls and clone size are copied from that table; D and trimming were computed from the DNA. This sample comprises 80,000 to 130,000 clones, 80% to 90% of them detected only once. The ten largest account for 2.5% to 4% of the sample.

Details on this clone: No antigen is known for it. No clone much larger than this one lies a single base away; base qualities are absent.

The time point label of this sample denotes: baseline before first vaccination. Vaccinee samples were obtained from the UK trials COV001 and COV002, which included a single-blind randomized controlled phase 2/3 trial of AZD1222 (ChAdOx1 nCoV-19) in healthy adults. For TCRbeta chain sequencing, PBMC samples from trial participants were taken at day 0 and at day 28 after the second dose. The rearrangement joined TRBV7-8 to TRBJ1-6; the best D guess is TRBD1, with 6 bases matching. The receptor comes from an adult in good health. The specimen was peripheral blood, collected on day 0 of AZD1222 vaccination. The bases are TGTGCCAGCAGCCCGGACAGAGGCGCGGATTCACCCCTCCACTTT. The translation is CASSPDRGADSPLHF.